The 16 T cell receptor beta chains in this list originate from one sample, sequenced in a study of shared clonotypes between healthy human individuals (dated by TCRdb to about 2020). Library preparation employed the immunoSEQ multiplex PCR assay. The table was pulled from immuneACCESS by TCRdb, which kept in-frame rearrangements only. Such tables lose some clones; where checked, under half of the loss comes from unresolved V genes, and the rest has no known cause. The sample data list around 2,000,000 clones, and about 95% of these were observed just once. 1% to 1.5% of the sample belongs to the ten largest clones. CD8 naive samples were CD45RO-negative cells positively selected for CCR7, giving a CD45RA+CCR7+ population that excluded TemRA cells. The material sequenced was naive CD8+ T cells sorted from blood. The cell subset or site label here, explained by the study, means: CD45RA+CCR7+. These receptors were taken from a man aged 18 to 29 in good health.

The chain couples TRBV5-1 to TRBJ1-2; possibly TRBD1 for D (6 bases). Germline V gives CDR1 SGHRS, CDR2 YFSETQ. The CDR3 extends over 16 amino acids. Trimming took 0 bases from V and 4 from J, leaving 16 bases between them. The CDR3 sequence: CASSLGPGVDSYGYTF. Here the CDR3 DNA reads TGCGCCAGCAGCTTGGGGCCAGGGGTAGATAGCTATGGCTACACCTTC.

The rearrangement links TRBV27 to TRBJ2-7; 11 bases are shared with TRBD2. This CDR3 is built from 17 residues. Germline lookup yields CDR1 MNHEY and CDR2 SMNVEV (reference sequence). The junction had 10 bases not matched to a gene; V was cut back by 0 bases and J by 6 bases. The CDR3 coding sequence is TGTGCCAGCAGTTTATCGATTGCTAGCGGGAGGAGAGGCGAGCAGTACTTC. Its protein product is CASSLSIASGRRGEQYF.

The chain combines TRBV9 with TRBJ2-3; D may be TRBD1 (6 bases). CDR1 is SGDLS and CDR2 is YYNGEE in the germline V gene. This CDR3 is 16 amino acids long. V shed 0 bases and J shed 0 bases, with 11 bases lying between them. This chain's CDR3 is CASSVAGGGSTDTQYF. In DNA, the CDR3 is TGTGCCAGCAGCGTAGCTGGGGGCGGGAGCACAGATACGCAGTATTTT.

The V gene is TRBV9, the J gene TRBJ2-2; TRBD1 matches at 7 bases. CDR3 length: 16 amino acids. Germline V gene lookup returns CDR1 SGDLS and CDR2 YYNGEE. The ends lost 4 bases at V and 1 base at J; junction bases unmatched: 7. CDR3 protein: CASSSRDSLNTGELFF. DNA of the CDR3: TGTGCCAGCAGCTCTAGGGACAGTTTGAACACCGGGGAGCTGTTTTTT.

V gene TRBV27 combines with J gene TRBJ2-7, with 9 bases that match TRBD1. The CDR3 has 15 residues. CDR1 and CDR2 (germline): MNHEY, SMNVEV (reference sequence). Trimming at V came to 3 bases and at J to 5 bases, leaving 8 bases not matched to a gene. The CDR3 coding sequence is TGTGCCAGCAGTTTTGTCGGGACAGGGAGGGACGAGCAGTACTTC. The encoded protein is CASSFVGTGRDEQYF.

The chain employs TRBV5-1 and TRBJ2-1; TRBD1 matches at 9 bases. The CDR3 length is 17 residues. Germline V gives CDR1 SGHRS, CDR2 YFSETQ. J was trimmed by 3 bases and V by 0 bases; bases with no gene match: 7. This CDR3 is CASSLGQGVPHYNEQFF. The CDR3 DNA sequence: TGCGCCAGCAGCTTGGGACAGGGGGTCCCTCACTACAATGAGCAGTTCTTC.

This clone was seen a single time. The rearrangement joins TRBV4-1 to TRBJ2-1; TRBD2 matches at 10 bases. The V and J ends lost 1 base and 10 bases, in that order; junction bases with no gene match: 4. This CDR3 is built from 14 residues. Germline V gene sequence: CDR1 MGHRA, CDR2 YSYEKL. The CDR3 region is CASSQVSGGLEQFF. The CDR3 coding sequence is TGCGCCAGCAGCCAAGTTAGCGGGGGGTTGGAGCAGTTCTTC.

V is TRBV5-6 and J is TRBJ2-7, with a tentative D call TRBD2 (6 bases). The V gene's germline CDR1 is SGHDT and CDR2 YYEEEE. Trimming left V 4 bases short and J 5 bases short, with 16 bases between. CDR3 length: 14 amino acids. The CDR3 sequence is CASSLQGGLNEQYF. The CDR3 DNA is TGTGCCAGCAGCCTCCAAGGAGGGCTGAACGAGCAGTACTTC.

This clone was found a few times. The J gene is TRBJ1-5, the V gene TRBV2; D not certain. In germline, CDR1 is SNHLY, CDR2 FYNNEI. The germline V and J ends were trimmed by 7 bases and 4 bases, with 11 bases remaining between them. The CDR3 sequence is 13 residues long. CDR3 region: CASTGLGNQPQHF. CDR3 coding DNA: TGTGCCAGCACTGGCCTGGGGAATCAGCCCCAGCATTTT.

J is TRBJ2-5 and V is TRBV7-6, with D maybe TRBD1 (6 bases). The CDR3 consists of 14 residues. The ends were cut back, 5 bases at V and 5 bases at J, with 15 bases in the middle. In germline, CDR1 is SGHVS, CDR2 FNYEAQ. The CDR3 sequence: CASSLTGSGETQYF. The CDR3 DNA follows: TGTGCCAGCAGCCTAACAGGGTCCGGGGAGACCCAGTACTTC.

Written as DNA, the CDR3 is TGTGCCACCAGGCTAGCGGGAAGTTCCGATACGCAGTATTTT. It is translated as CATRLAGSSDTQYF. The rearrangement uses TRBV15 and TRBJ2-3; TRBD2 matches at 9 bases. Germline V gives CDR1 LNHNV, CDR2 YYDKDF (reference sequence). The trim removed 6 bases at V and 6 bases at J, leaving 7 bases unmatched. The CDR3 has 14 residues. The full variable domain, rest sourced from reference TRBV15 and TRBJ2-3, is DAMVIQNPRYQVTQFGKPVTLSCSQTLNHNVMYWYQQKSSQAPKLLFHYYDKDFNNEADTPDNFQSRRPNTSFCFLDIRSPGLGDTAMYLCATRLAGSSDTQYFGPGTRLTVL.

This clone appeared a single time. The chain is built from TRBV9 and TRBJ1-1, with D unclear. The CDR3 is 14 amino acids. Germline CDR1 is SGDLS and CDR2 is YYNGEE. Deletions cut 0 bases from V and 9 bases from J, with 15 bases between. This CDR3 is CASSVGFGVSQAFF. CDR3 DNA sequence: TGTGCCAGCAGCGTAGGGTTCGGGGTCTCCCAAGCTTTCTTT.

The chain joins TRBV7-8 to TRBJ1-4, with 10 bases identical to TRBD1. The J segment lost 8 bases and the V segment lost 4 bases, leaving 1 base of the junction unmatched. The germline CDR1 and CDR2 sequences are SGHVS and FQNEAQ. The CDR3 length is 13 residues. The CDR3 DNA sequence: TGTGCCAGCAGCTGGACAGGGGGGGAAAAACTGTTTTTT. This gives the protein CASSWTGGEKLFF. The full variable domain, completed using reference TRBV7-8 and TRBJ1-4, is GAGVSQSPRYKVAKRGQDVALRCDPISGHVSLFWYQQALGQGPEFLTYFQNEAQLDKSGLPSDRFFAERPEGSVSTLKIQRTQQEDSAVYLCASSWTGGEKLFFGSGTQLSVL.

The CDR3 spells CASSKQGPPLYEQYF. The CDR3 DNA reads TGTGCCAGCAGCAAACAGGGGCCACCACTGTACGAGCAGTACTTC. The chain has TRBV2 and TRBJ2-7, with 7 bases that match TRBD1. V lost 6 bases, J lost 4 bases, and 12 bases stayed unmatched. Germline lookup yields CDR1 SNHLY and CDR2 FYNNEI. This CDR3 comprises 15 residues.

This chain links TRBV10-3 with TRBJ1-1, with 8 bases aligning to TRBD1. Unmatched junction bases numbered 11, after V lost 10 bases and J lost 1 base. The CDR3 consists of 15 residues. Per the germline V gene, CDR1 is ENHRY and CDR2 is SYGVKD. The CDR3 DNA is TGTGCCACCAGGGGGCTGGATTGGAAGAACACTGAAGCTTTCTTT. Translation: CATRGLDWKNTEAFF.

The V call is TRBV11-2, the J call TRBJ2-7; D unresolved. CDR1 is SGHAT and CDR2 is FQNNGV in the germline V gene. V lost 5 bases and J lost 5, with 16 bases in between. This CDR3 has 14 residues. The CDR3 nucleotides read TGTGCCAGCAGCCCACCGGTCCTGACCGACGAGCAGTACTTC. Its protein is CASSPPVLTDEQYF.